Following are 7 T cell receptor beta chains from one sample sequenced in a study of blood T cell repertoires in COVID-19. TCRdb's table, derived via immunoSEQ multiplex PCR, lists solely in-frame clones and lacks some. Of some 240,000 clones in the sample, around 87% were seen once. Sequences were obtained from peripheral blood. Every receptor here comes from a woman in her sixties or seventies with COVID-19, enrolled during active disease.

This clone was observed once. The rearrangement joins TRBV19 to TRBJ1-5; D might be TRBD1 (5 bases). CDR1 and CDR2 (germline): LNHDA, SQIVND (reference sequence). Trimming left V 7 bases short and J 5 bases short, with 18 bases between. CDR3 size: 15 residues. The CDR3 loop reads CASTLGQSSHQPQHF. The CDR3 region has the DNA TGTGCCAGTACCTTGGGGCAGTCCTCCCATCAGCCCCAGCATTTT.

J is TRBJ2-1 and V is TRBV2; D uncertain. The V end lost 8 bases, the J end lost 8 bases, and 13 bases lay between the germline ends. Germline loops: CDR1 SNHLY, CDR2 FYNNEI. The length of the CDR3 is 12 residues. The CDR3, as DNA: TGTGCCAGCGGATTTTGGCAGGATGAGCAGTTCTTC. Translating it yields CASGFWQDEQFF.

The chain carries TRBV24-1 and TRBJ2-4; no firm D call. The germline gives CDR1 KGHDR, CDR2 SFDVKD. The length of the CDR3 is 17 residues. V lost 0 bases to trimming and J lost 0 bases, with 11 bases between them. CDR3 sequence: CATSDLIERIAKNIQYF. DNA for the CDR3: TGTGCCACCAGTGATTTGATTGAGAGAATAGCCAAAAACATTCAGTACTTC.

The J gene is TRBJ1-2, the V gene TRBV29-1; no clear D. The V gene's germline CDR1 is SQVTM and CDR2 ANQGSEA. This CDR3 comprises 11 residues. Trimming removed 6 bases from V and 5 bases from J, with 10 bases in between. As DNA, the CDR3 is TGCAGCGTAGACGTCGGGTATGGCTACACCTTC. Amino acids: CSVDVGYGYTF.

The V gene is TRBV7-9, the J gene TRBJ1-1; D may be TRBD1 (6 bases). The germline CDR1 and CDR2 sequences are SEHNR and FQNEAQ (reference sequence). The V and J ends lost 6 bases and 1 base respectively, with 9 bases between them. The CDR3 has 13 residues. CDR3: CASRRGGNTEAFF. The DNA of the CDR3 is TGTGCCAGCAGACGAGGGGGGAACACTGAAGCTTTCTTT.

CDR3 in amino acids: CASSLLWGRGIEAFF. The CDR3 DNA reads TGTGCCAGTAGCCTACTCTGGGGGCGCGGTATTGAAGCTTTCTTT. The genes are TRBV19 and TRBJ1-1, with TRBD1 as a possible D gene (6 bases). V gave up 6 bases and J gave up 7 bases, with 21 bases separating them. Looked up from germline, CDR1 is LNHDA and CDR2 is SQIVND (reference sequence). The CDR3 is made up of 15 amino acids.

The J gene is TRBJ2-1, the V gene TRBV7-2, with D possibly matching TRBD2 (6 bases). This CDR3 contains 16 residues. V shed 5 bases and J shed 8 bases, with 22 bases lying between them. The V gene's germline CDR1 is SGHTA and CDR2 FQGNSA. The CDR3 DNA reads as TGTGCCAGCAGCCGGGGGTTTGCGGCCAGCTTACATGAGCAGTTCTTC. Translation gives CASSRGFAASLHEQFF.